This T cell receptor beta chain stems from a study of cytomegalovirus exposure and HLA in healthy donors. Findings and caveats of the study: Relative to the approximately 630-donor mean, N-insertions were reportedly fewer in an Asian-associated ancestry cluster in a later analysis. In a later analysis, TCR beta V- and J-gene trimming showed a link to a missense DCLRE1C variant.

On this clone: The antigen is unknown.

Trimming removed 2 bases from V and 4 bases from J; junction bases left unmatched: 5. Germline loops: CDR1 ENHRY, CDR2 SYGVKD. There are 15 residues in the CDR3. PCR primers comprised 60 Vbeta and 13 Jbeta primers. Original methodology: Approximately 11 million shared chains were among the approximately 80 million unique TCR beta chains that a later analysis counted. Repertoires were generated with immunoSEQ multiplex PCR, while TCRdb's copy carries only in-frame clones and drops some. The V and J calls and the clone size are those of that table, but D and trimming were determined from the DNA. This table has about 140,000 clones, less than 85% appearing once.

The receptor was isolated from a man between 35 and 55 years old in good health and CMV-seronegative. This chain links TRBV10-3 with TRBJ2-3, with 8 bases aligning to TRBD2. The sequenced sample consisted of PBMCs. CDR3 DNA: TGTGCCATCAGTGAGAGGGGACTAGATCCAGATACGCAGTATTTT. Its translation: CAISERGLDPDTQYF.